This T cell receptor (beta chain) is from a study of T cells in Graves' hyperthyroidism and ophthalmopathy. The sample holds many counts of this clonotype. Regions amplified from RNA transcripts were the TCR beta CDR3 regions. A first-round RT-PCR of the TCR CDR3 used the HTBI primer set. TCRdb ran MiXCR on the multiplex PCR reads and lists one entry per CDR3 protein. The table has about 350,000 distinct CDR3 sequences, around a sixth seen once. V gave up 5 bases and J gave up 0 bases, with 13 bases separating them. Germline V CDR1 and CDR2: SGHTA, FQGNSA. The CDR3 length is 16 residues. The chain couples TRBV7-2 to TRBJ2-2; tentatively, D is TRBD2 (5 bases). The sample consisted of blood. The TCR originated in a woman aged 40 to 50 with Graves' ophthalmopathy. The CDR3 protein is CASSLPSGANTGELFF. The CDR3 bases are TGTGCCAGCAGCCTCCCCAGCGGCGCGAACACCGGGGAGCTGTTTTTT.